The following is a T cell receptor (beta chain) sequence with its context. No antigen is known for it. One junction end disagrees with the germline gene, perhaps due to a read error. In terms of origin and age, donors were healthy Caucasian individuals from Russia aged about 6 to 95. Looked up from germline, CDR1 is MDHEN and CDR2 is SYDVKM. This CDR3 region has 18 residues. Then a second PCR, running about 6 to 12 cycles, was carried out with a sample-barcoded 5' primer and a J-beta primer mix. The authors tagged each cDNA molecule using a template-switch adaptor with 12 random nucleotides. MiXCR, applied by TCRdb to the 5' RACE reads, yields one record per CDR3 protein. The table includes about 1.4 million distinct CDR3 sequences, roughly 64% detected once. This record comes from a study of blood T cells in healthy people across ages. Points from the study as a whole: Per million T cells, TCR beta diversity dropped about linearly as age rose. Those diversity estimates obtained from one million T cells were thought to be underestimates.

This TCR derives from a man aged 18 to 29 in good health. Sequencing was carried out using blood. The V gene is TRBV28, the J gene TRBJ2-3, with 10 bases identical to TRBD1. CDR3 coding DNA: TGTGCCAGCAGTACTCAATATCTTCGACAGGGGGCAGGAGATATGCAGTATTTT. As protein: CASSTQYLRQGAGDMQYF.